This section outlines one TCR beta chain sequence together with its context. The source of the sample is a study of blood T cell repertoires in COVID-19. In the study overall: Some COVID-19 samples were acute and others convalescent; all came from the United States, Italy and Spain. From T cells, B-cell-depleted T cells, or PBMCs came the material, which was cDNA or gDNA.

Trimming took 4 bases from V and 6 from J; bases not matched to a gene: 7. In germline, CDR1 is SNHLY, CDR2 FYNNEI. This CDR3 region has 14 residues. The authors' processing: Amplifying reference gene primers gave estimates of nucleated cell counts. The assay was immunoSEQ multiplex PCR, and TCRdb's table has in-frame clones only and misses some. That table supplies the V and J calls and clone size; D and trimming were determined from the DNA. The sample lists about 290,000 clones, about nine tenths occurring once. Sequencing was carried out using peripheral blood. The rearrangement links TRBV2 to TRBJ2-3; TRBD2 aligns across 7 bases. This TCR was recovered from a woman in her thirties or forties who had recovered from COVID-19. The CDR3 loop is CASSVGGGVDTQYF. CDR3 DNA sequence: TGTGCCAGCAGTGTGGGGGGAGGGGTGGATACGCAGTATTTT.